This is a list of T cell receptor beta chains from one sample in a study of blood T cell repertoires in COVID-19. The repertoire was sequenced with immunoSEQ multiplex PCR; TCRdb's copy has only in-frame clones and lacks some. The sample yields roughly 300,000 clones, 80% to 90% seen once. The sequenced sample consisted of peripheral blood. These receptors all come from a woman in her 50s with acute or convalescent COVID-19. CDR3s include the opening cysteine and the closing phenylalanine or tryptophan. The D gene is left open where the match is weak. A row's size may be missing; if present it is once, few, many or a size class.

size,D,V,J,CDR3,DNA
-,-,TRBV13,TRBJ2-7,CASSTHPGQGYEQYF,TGTGCCAGCAGCACCCACCCCGGGCAGGGCTACGAGCAGTACTTC
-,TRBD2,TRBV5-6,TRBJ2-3,CASSPKRGASDTQYF,TGTGCCAGCAGCCCCAAGCGGGGGGCGTCAGATACGCAGTATTTT
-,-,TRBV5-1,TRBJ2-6,CASSLTGLGANVLTF,TGCGCCAGCAGCTTGACAGGGCTTGGGGCCAACGTCCTGACTTTC
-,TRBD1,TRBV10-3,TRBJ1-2,CAISETIRGRNGYTF,TGTGCCATCAGTGAGACAATCAGGGGGAGGAATGGCTACACCTTC
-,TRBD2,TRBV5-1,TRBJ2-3,CASSRTSGGLSTDTQYF,TGCGCCAGCAGCCGGACTAGCGGGGGGTTAAGCACAGATACGCAGTATTTT
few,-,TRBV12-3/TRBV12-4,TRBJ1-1,CASSLGGNTEAFF,TGTGCCAGCAGTTTGGGGGGGAACACTGAAGCTTTCTTT
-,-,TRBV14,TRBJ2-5,CASSLTGFRETQYF,TGTGCCAGCAGCCTTACCGGGTTTCGGGAGACCCAGTACTTC
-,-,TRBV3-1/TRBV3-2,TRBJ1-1,CASSSPDTEAFF,TGTGCCAGCAGCTCCCCTGACACTGAAGCTTTCTTT
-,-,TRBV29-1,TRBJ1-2,CSVNAGEGGYTF,TGCAGCGTCAATGCAGGGGAAGGGGGCTACACCTTC
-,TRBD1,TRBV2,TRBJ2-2,CASSWTGGDTGELFF,TGTGCCAGCAGCTGGACAGGGGGCGACACCGGGGAGCTGTTTTTT
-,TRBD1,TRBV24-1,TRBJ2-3,CATSDRTGPTGTDTQYF,TGTGCCACCAGTGATCGGACAGGTCCAACCGGCACAGATACGCAGTATTTT
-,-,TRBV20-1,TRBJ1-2,CSATENRVSSRYGYTF,TGCAGTGCTACTGAAAACAGGGTTTCGTCTAGATATGGCTACACCTTC
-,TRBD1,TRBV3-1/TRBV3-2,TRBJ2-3,CASSPGTGVTDTQYF,TGTGCCAGCAGCCCAGGGACAGGGGTCACAGATACGCAGTATTTT
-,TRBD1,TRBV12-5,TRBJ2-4,CASGLVQGIETKNIQYF,TGTGCTAGTGGTTTGGTACAGGGGATTGAAACCAAAAACATTCAGTACTTC
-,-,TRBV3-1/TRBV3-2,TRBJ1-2,CASSQVDQGAYGYTF,TGTGCCAGCAGCCAAGTGGATCAAGGGGCCTATGGCTACACCTTC
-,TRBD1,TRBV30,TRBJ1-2,CAWSGTGGEIYGYTF,TGTGCCTGGAGTGGGACAGGGGGCGAAATCTATGGCTACACCTTC
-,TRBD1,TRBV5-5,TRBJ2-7,CASSPRGQGPYEQYF,TGTGCCAGCAGCCCGCGCGGACAGGGGCCCTACGAGCAGTACTTC
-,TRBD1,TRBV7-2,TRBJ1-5,CASSSDRGKPQHF,TGTGCCAGCAGCTCGGACAGGGGGAAGCCCCAGCATTTT
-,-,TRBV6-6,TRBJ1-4,CASSRSHQVNLNEKLFF,TGTGCCAGCAGTCGATCGCATCAGGTCAACCTTAATGAAAAACTGTTTTTT
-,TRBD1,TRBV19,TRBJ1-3,CASSVQGYGNTIYF,TGTGCCAGTAGTGTACAGGGGTACGGAAACACCATATATTTT
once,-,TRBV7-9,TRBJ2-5,CASSLARGRPETQYF,TGTGCCAGCAGCTTAGCACGCGGGCGCCCAGAGACCCAGTACTTC
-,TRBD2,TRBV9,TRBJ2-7,CASSEGAAGGAYEQYF,TGTGCCAGCAGCGAGGGGGCAGCGGGAGGTGCGTACGAGCAGTACTTC
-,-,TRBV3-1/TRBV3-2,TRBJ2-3,CASSQAPLSFTQYF,TGTGCCAGCAGCCAAGCCCCGCTATCCTTTACGCAGTATTTT
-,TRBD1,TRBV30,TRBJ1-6,CAWRDRGNNSPLHF,TGTGCCTGGCGAGACAGGGGGAATAATTCACCCCTCCACTTT
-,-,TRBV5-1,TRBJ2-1,CASRLPGESYNEQFF,TGCGCCAGCAGACTCCCTGGGGAGTCCTACAATGAGCAGTTCTTC
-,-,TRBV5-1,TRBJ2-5,CASSRDGLETQYF,TGCGCCAGCAGCCGGGATGGATTGGAGACCCAGTACTTC
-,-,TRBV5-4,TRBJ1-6,CASTLRASPLHF,TGTGCCAGCACTCTGCGAGCCTCACCCCTCCACTTT
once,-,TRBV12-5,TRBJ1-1,CASGLESGTEAFF,TGTGCTAGTGGTTTAGAGAGCGGCACTGAAGCTTTCTTT
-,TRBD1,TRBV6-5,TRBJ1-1,CASSRDRGPGAFF,TGTGCCAGCAGCCGCGACAGGGGCCCAGGAGCTTTCTTT
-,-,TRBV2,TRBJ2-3,CASMGGAGGDTQYF,TGTGCCAGCATGGGGGGTGCTGGAGGAGATACGCAGTATTTT
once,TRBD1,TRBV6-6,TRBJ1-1,CASLVRGRGNTEAFF,TGTGCCAGCCTGGTGAGGGGGCGAGGGAACACTGAAGCTTTCTTT
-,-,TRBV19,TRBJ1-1,CASRIGHTEAFF,TGTGCCAGTAGAATAGGGCACACTGAAGCTTTCTTT
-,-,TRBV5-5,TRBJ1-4,CASSISGRINEKLFF,TGTGCCAGCTCTATCTCAGGGCGGATTAATGAAAAACTGTTTTTT
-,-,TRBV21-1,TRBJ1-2,CASSNTGQGEEDTF,TGTGCCAGCAGCAATACGGGACAGGGGGAGGAAGACACCTTC
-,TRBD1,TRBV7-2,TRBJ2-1,CASTRQGVNEQFF,TGTGCCAGCACCCGACAGGGTGTGAATGAGCAGTTCTTC
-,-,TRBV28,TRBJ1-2,CASSSPGNYGYTF,TGTGCCAGCAGCAGCCCGGGAAACTATGGCTACACCTTC
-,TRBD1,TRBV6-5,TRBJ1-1,CASSLYAQGHTEAFF,TGTGCCAGCAGTTTATACGCACAGGGGCACACTGAAGCTTTCTTT
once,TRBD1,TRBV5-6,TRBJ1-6,CASSSTWTGTSSPLHF,TGTGCCAGCAGCTCCACGTGGACAGGGACAAGTTCACCCCTCCACTTT
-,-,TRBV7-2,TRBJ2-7,CASSGGGRTGQYF,TGTGCCAGCAGCGGGGGTGGGAGGACAGGGCAGTACTTC
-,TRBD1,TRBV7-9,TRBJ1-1,CASSVSGTVEAFF,TGTGCCAGCAGCGTATCCGGGACAGTGGAGGCTTTCTTT
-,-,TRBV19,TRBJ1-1,CASSFRDSEAFF,TGTGCCAGTTCTTTTAGAGACAGCGAAGCTTTCTTT
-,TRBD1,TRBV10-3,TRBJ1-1,CAISESTGGTEAFF,TGTGCCATCAGTGAGTCGACAGGGGGAACTGAAGCTTTCTTT
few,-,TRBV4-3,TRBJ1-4,CASSQGVSTGNEKLFF,TGCGCCAGCAGCCAGGGGGTTTCGACAGGAAATGAAAAACTGTTTTTT
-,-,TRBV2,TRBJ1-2,CASSVLEGLGYTF,TGTGCCAGCAGTGTGCTTGAGGGTTTAGGCTACACCTTC
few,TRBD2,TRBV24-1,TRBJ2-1,CATRGTSGDSSYNEQFF,TGTGCCACCAGAGGGACTAGCGGGGACAGCTCCTACAATGAGCAGTTCTTC
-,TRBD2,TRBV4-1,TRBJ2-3,CASSQDTSGDSRDTQYF,TGCGCCAGCAGCCAAGATACTAGCGGGGACTCCCGAGATACGCAGTATTTT
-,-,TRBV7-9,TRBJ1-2,CASSLDREGPRGYTF,TGTGCCAGCAGCTTAGACAGGGAGGGACCGCGAGGCTACACCTTC
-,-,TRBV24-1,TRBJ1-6,CATSNREGINSPLHF,TGTGCCACCAGTAATAGGGAGGGGATAAATTCACCCCTCCACTTT
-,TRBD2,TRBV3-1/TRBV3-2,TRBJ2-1,CASSPYLQRDTSEQFF,TGTGCCAGCAGCCCATACCTCCAGCGGGATACGTCTGAGCAGTTCTTC
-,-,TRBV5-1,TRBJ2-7,CASSQGIDEQYF,TGCGCCAGCAGCCAGGGAATCGACGAGCAGTACTTC
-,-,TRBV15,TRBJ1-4,CATSPKFGEKLFF,TGTGCCACCAGCCCCAAATTCGGTGAAAAACTGTTTTTT